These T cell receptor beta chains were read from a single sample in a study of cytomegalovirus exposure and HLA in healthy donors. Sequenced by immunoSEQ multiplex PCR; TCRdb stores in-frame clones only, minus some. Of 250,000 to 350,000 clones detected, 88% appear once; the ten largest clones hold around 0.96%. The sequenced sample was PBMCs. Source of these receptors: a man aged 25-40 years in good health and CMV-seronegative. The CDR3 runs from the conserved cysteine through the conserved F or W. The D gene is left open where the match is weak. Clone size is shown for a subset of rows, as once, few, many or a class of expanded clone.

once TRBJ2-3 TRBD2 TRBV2 CASSRAGLADTSTDTQYF TGTGCCAGCAGTCGGGCCGGACTAGCGGATACTAGCACAGATACGCAGTATTTT
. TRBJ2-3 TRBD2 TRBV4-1 CASSQAQRGGLRTDTQYF TGCGCCAGCAGCCAAGCCCAGCGGGGGGGCCTTCGCACAGATACGCAGTATTTT
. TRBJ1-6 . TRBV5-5 CASSLRGINSPLHF TGTGCCAGCAGCTTGCGGGGGATTAATTCACCCCTCCACTTT
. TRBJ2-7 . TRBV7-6 CASSPGGGWREQYF TGTGCCAGCAGCCCCGGGGGAGGCTGGCGCGAGCAGTACTTC
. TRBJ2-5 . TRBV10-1 CASSESRRGRETQYF TGCGCCAGCAGTGAGTCGAGGAGGGGAAGGGAGACCCAGTACTTC
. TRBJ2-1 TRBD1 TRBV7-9 CASSLVGQGSDEQFF TGTGCCAGCAGCTTAGTGGGACAGGGGAGTGATGAGCAGTTCTTC
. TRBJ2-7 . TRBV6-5 CASSMHRVSSYEQYF TGTGCCAGCAGTATGCACAGGGTCAGCTCCTACGAGCAGTACTTC
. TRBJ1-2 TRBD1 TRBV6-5 CASSHRQGINYGYTF TGTGCCAGCAGTCATCGACAGGGGATTAACTATGGCTACACCTTC
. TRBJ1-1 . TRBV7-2 CASSPSWGLGAFF TGTGCCAGCAGCCCTAGTTGGGGACTGGGGGCTTTCTTT
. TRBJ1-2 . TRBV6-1 CASSGGWRGYTF TGTGCCAGCAGTGGCGGATGGAGGGGCTACACCTTC
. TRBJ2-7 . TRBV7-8 CASSLGRVYEQYF TGTGCCAGCAGCTTAGGCAGGGTCTACGAGCAGTACTTC
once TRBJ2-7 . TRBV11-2 CASSLDTRGARYEQYF TGTGCCAGCAGCTTAGATACCCGGGGGGCGCGCTACGAGCAGTACTTC
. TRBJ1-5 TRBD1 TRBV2 CASRPRQGITKFQPQHF TGTGCCAGCAGGCCACGACAGGGGATAACCAAATTTCAGCCCCAGCATTTT
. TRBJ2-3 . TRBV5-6 CASSLPVPDTQYF TGTGCCAGCAGCTTGCCCGTCCCAGATACGCAGTATTTT
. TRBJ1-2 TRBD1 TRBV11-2 CASSSWDRGGYTF TGTGCCAGCAGCTCCTGGGACAGGGGAGGCTACACCTTC
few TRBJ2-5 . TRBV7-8 CASSLGGAAKTQYF TGTGCCAGCAGCTTAGGGGGCGCGGCGAAGACCCAGTACTTC
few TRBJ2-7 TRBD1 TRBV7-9 CASSPDRDEQYF TGTGCCAGCAGCCCGGACAGGGACGAGCAGTACTTC
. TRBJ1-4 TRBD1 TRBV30 CAGLRGTGGEKLFF TGTGCCGGGTTACGTGGGACAGGGGGCGAAAAACTGTTTTTT
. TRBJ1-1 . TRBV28 CASSAEQGTELNTEAFF TGTGCCAGCAGTGCAGAACAGGGCACCGAATTGAACACTGAAGCTTTCTTT
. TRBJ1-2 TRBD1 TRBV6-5 CASSYSRQGTHYGYTF TGTGCCAGCAGTTACTCCCGACAGGGTACGCACTATGGCTACACCTTC
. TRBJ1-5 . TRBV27 CASSPRQVAQPQHF TGTGCCAGCAGTCCACGACAGGTAGCTCAGCCCCAGCATTTT
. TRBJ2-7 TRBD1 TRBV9 CASSEGGQGAHEQYF TGTGCCAGCAGCGAGGGGGGACAGGGGGCCCACGAGCAGTACTTC
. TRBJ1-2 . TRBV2 CASTVEMGGNYGYTF TGTGCCAGCACCGTCGAAATGGGGGGAAACTATGGCTACACCTTC
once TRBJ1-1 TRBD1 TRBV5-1 CASSLLQGTTEAFF TGCGCCAGCAGCTTGCTACAGGGGACCACTGAAGCTTTCTTT
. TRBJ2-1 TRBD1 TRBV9 CASSARNSKTGRFGNEQFF TGTGCCAGCTCCGCGCGAAACAGTAAGACAGGGAGATTCGGCAATGAGCAGTTCTTC
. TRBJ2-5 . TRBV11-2 CASSSHSPLETQYF TGTGCCAGCAGCTCCCACAGCCCCCTAGAGACCCAGTACTTC
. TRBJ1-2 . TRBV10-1 CASTSERRRGYTF TGCGCCAGCACCTCTGAACGTCGGAGGGGCTACACCTTC
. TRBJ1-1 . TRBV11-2 CASTSQVEAFF TGTGCCAGCACCTCACAGGTTGAAGCTTTCTTT